This T cell receptor beta chain was observed in a study of OX40 agonist ivuxolimab in advanced cancers. Regarding the study as a whole: Part of the nonresponder group also had normalized T-cell clonal expansion that was low. Clonal expansion was seen in CD4+ and CD8+ blood T cells by week 6 at 0.1 to 3.0 mg/kg.

Profiling relied on immunoSEQ multiplex PCR, and the TCRdb table lists in-frame clones only, not all of them. The table has 70,000 or so clones, approximately 90% seen once; the top ten hold more than 12%. A few counts support this clone. The antigen is not known. The ends were cut back, 7 bases at V and 6 bases at J, with 19 bases in the middle. CDR3 length equals 15 residues. Germline CDR1 is MNHEY and CDR2 is SMNVEV (reference sequence). Material: CD4+ or CD8+ T cells sorted from blood, obtained in a trial of the OX40 agonist ivuxolimab. V gene TRBV27 combines with J gene TRBJ1-5; tentatively, D is TRBD1 (6 bases). The clonotype originates from an adult with an advanced solid tumor such as melanoma, head and neck, liver or kidney cancer. CDR3 sequence reads: CASTPDSDMGQPQHF. The CDR3 DNA is TGTGCCAGCACCCCGGACAGTGACATGGGTCAGCCCCAGCATTTT.